The next 5 T cell receptor beta chains were all read from a single sample in a study of regulatory T cells in long-lasting Graves disease. Library construction for TCR beta used iRepertoire HTBI primers and Arm-PCR of CDR3 regions. MiXCR was run by TCRdb on the multiplex PCR reads, yielding one entry per CDR3 protein. The table shows hundreds of thousands of distinct CDR3 sequences, with roughly a sixth occurring only once. This sample's time point: newly diagnosed GD, antithyroid drugs for less than 3 months. Preparation of the TCR library used RNA extracted from PBMCs. These data are also associated with another study on T cells in Graves' hyperthyroidism and ophthalmopathy.

The source was peripheral blood mononuclear cells (PBMCs), collected at new diagnosis, from a patient treated with antithyroid drugs. These TCRs come from a man aged 40-49 years with Graves disease.

This clonotype was detected only a few times. A far larger clone is a single base away, which makes a read error likely. This chain uses TRBV5-4 with TRBJ2-1; a weak D match, TRBD2 (5 bases). With 0 bases removed from V and 10 bases from J, the gap between germline ends came to 11 bases. Germline CDR1 is SGHNT and CDR2 is YYREEE (reference sequence). This CDR3 has 13 residues. The CDR3 region is CASSLELRGEQFF. The CDR3 DNA is TGTGCCAGCAGCTTGGAATTACGAGGGGAGCAGTTCTTC. The variable domain in full, with the rest retrieved from reference TRBV5-4 and TRBJ2-1, is ETGVTQSPTHLIKTRGQQVTLRCSSQSGHNTVSWYQQALGQGPQFIFQYYREEENGRGNFPPRFSGLQFPNYSSELNVNALELDDSALYLCASSLELRGEQFFGPGTRLTVL.

This clonotype was counted at least ten times. V usage is TRBV5-1 and J usage is TRBJ2-5, with TRBD1 matching 9 bases. The germline CDR1 and CDR2 sequences are SGHRS and YFSETQ. The CDR3 loop spans 16 amino acids. With V trimmed by 4 bases and J by 2 bases, 9 bases remained unmatched. CDR3 loop: CASSLGGTGQQETQYF. The CDR3 DNA sequence: TGCGCCAGCAGCCTGGGAGGGACAGGGCAACAAGAGACCCAGTACTTC.

Only a few counts were recorded for this clonotype. This rearrangement joins TRBV14 to TRBJ2-3; D uncertain. The CDR3 has 14 amino acids. V was shortened by 1 base and J by 1 base, with 6 bases between the two germline ends. Germline CDR1 reads SGHDN; CDR2 reads FVKESK. CDR3 DNA sequence: TGTGCCAGCAGCCAAGTTTGGCGCACAGATACGCAGTATTTT. Protein product: CASSQVWRTDTQYF.

This clonotype was seen many times. The chain uses TRBV2 and TRBJ1-1, with D uncertain. This CDR3 has 12 amino acids. Germline V gives CDR1 SNHLY, CDR2 FYNNEI. V was cut by 4 bases and J by 3 bases, with 6 bases left in between. Here the CDR3 reads CASSGGYTEAFF. CDR3 sequence (DNA): TGTGCCAGCAGTGGAGGGTACACTGAAGCTTTCTTT. Looking up the rest from reference TRBV2 and TRBJ1-1 gives the full variable domain: EPEVTQTPSHQVTQMGQEVILRCVPISNHLYFYWYRQILGQKVEFLVSFYNNEISEKSEIFDDQFSVERPDGSNFTLKIRSTKLEDSAMYFCASSGGYTEAFFGQGTRLTVV.

This clonotype was recorded at least ten times. V is TRBV27 and J is TRBJ1-5; TRBD1 is a possible D gene (5 bases). Germline V gives CDR1 MNHEY, CDR2 SMNVEV (reference sequence). This CDR3 has 14 amino acids. V was pared by 5 bases and J by 5 bases, with 13 bases between. This CDR3 is CASSPGLRHQPQHF. CDR3 DNA: TGTGCCAGCAGTCCAGGGTTGAGGCATCAGCCCCAGCATTTT.